The 11 T cell receptor beta chains listed next were all sequenced from one sample in a study of cytomegalovirus exposure and HLA in healthy donors (dated by TCRdb to about 2017). The method was the immunoSEQ multiplex PCR assay. A mixture of 60 forward primers for TCR Vbeta segments and 13 reverse primers for TCR Jbeta segments was used in the multiplex PCR. This is the immuneACCESS table as TCRdb keeps it, with only in-frame sequences that have V and J called. A part of the clones is gone; compared with another copy, unresolved V genes explain less than half, and the rest is unexplained. This sample holds 60,000 to 85,000 clones; 60% to 85% were observed only once. The ten largest clones represent roughly 1.7% of the sample. The sequenced material came from PBMCs. All receptors come from a man between 35 and 55 years old in good health and CMV-seronegative.

This sequence joins TRBV4-2 and TRBJ2-6; D possibly corresponds to TRBD2 (5 bases). Germline V gene sequence: CDR1 LGHNA, CDR2 YNFKEQ. Trimming pared 0 bases from V and 0 bases from J, leaving 9 bases between. This CDR3 region has 17 residues. CDR3 nucleotides: TGTGCCAGCAGCCAAGATGGGAGTGGCTCTGGGGCCAACGTCCTGACTTTC. This encodes CASSQDGSGSGANVLTF.

J is TRBJ2-4 and V is TRBV2, with 8 nucleotides matching TRBD1. CDR3 length equals 15 residues. Germline assignment: CDR1 SNHLY and CDR2 FYNNEI. With 5 bases clipped from V and 5 bases from J, the junction kept 8 bases outside the gene matches. CDR3 region: CASSNRGVVQNIQYF. DNA for the CDR3: TGTGCCAGCAGTAACAGGGGGGTGGTTCAAAACATTCAGTACTTC.

The V call is TRBV19, the J call TRBJ2-3; 9 bases line up with TRBD1. The CDR3 totals 17 residues. With 4 bases clipped from V and 3 bases from J, the junction kept 11 bases outside the gene matches. Germline values: CDR1 LNHDA, CDR2 SQIVND (reference sequence). CDR3 DNA sequence: TGTGCCAGTAGTAGACCAAGGACGGGACAGGGAACAGATACGCAGTATTTT. It translates to CASSRPRTGQGTDTQYF.

The chain joins TRBV6-5 to TRBJ1-5; 7 positions agree with TRBD1. The V segment lost 5 bases and the J segment 6 bases; nucleotides outside the gene matches: 7. The CDR3 totals 14 residues. The germline V gene encodes CDR1 MNHEY and CDR2 SVGAGI. The CDR3 loop is CASSEQGRAQPQHF. For the CDR3, the DNA is TGTGCCAGCAGTGAACAGGGGCGGGCTCAGCCCCAGCATTTT.

The chain recombines TRBV5-6 with TRBJ1-1; no firm D call. CDR3 length: 12 amino acids. The V end was cut by 2 bases, the J end by 7 bases, with 9 bases between. Germline CDR1 and CDR2: SGHDT and YYEEEE. The CDR3 protein is CASSFLRVEAFF. DNA for the CDR3: TGTGCCAGCAGCTTTTTGAGAGTTGAAGCTTTCTTT.

The V call is TRBV7-2, the J call TRBJ2-5; D possibly corresponds to TRBD1 (5 bases). Germline V CDR1 and CDR2: SGHTA, FQGNSA. V shed 5 bases and J shed 4 bases, with 20 bases lying between them. CDR3 size: 16 residues. CDR3 amino acids: CASSLTPRVSTETQYF. The CDR3 coding sequence is TGTGCCAGCAGCCTCACCCCCAGGGTATCCACAGAGACCCAGTACTTC.

This sequence joins TRBV18 and TRBJ1-2; 7 bases agree with TRBD1. This CDR3 region has 15 residues. With 3 bases clipped from V and 0 bases from J, the junction kept 4 bases outside the gene matches. Germline values: CDR1 KGHSH, CDR2 LQKENI. CDR3 region: CASSPEDRSNYGYTF. DNA for the CDR3: TGTGCCAGCTCACCCGAGGACAGGTCTAACTATGGCTACACCTTC.

The chain uses TRBV5-8 and TRBJ2-1, with D possibly being TRBD2 (5 bases). Germline loops: CDR1 SGHTS, CDR2 YDEGEE. CDR3 length equals 12 residues. V lost 9 bases, J lost 3 bases, and 10 bases lay in between. CDR3 in DNA: TGTGCCACGGAGGTTGGCTACAATGAGCAGTTCTTC. Amino acids: CATEVGYNEQFF.

The rearrangement links TRBV12-5 to TRBJ2-5; D is undetermined. TRBJ2-7 matches the DNA end more closely, so the J call is doubtful. CDR1 LGHNT and CDR2 FRNRAP come from the germline V gene. CDR3 size: 13 residues. CDR3 bases: TGTGCTAGTGGTTTGTCTATCACCTACGAGCAGTACTTC. It translates to CASGLSITYEQYF.

This chain joins TRBV9 and TRBJ1-2, with 10 bases matching TRBD1. The CDR3 is 14 amino acids. CDR1 and CDR2 from the germline V gene are SGDLS and YYNGEE. V lost 0 bases to trimming and J lost 6 bases; unmatched junction nucleotides: 2. CDR3 DNA sequence: TGTGCCAGCAGCGTAGCCGGGACAGGGGATGGCTACACCTTC. Its translation is CASSVAGTGDGYTF.

This clone was picked up a small number of times. This sequence joins TRBV7-9 and TRBJ1-4; 8 positions match TRBD1. V lost 1 base and J lost 8; bases outside the gene matches: 3. This CDR3 has 14 residues. Looked up from germline, CDR1 is SEHNR and CDR2 is FQNEAQ (reference sequence). CDR3 nucleotide sequence: TGTGCCAGCAGCTTAGGGACAGGGAACGAAAAACTGTTTTTT. It specifies CASSLGTGNEKLFF.